The 8 T cell receptor beta chains below all came from one sample that was sequenced in a study of graft-versus-host responses after intestinal transplantation. No antigen has been assigned to these receptors. Using immunoSEQ multiplex PCR, the repertoire was profiled, and TCRdb retains in-frame clones only, with some absent. The sample lists approximately 100,000 clones, roughly 90% occurring once. The sequences come from unstimulated CD4+ T cells sorted from spleen or lymph node cells, collected before intestinal transplant. Receptors were obtained from a human donor who received an intestinal transplant.

The chain links TRBV7-3 to TRBJ2-1, with D possibly matching TRBD2 (6 bases). Germline-derived CDR1 and CDR2 are SGHTA and FQGTGA. The CDR3 loop spans 13 amino acids. Deletions cut 5 bases from V and 4 bases from J, with 9 bases between. Here the CDR3 DNA reads TGTGCCAGCAGCATCGGGACTTACAATGAGCAGTTCTTC. Translation gives CASSIGTYNEQFF.

This sequence joins TRBV5-6 and TRBJ1-2; D is perhaps TRBD1 (6 bases). V lost 2 bases, J lost 2 bases, and 10 bases lay in between. In germline, CDR1 is SGHDT, CDR2 YYEEEE. The CDR3 spans 14 residues. The CDR3 nucleotides read TGTGCCAGCAGCTTCAATAGGGGGAACTATGGCTACACCTTC. Its protein product is CASSFNRGNYGYTF.

V is TRBV2 and J is TRBJ2-1; 8 nucleotides line up with TRBD1. The germline CDR1 and CDR2 sequences are SNHLY and FYNNEI. The CDR3 has 15 amino acids. V shed 6 bases, J shed 6 bases, and the junction held 10 bases outside the gene matches. CDR3 region: CASSIARGRPNEQFF. CDR3 nucleotide sequence: TGTGCCAGCAGCATTGCCAGGGGGCGGCCCAATGAGCAGTTCTTC.

This chain joins TRBV6-5 and TRBJ2-7; weak D call: TRBD1 (6 bases). CDR1 is MNHEY, CDR2 SVGAGI, per germline. This CDR3 is built from 15 residues. Trimming removed 7 bases from V and 2 bases from J, with 18 bases in between. DNA of the CDR3: TGTGCCAGCAACAACAACAGGGTCACAACCTACGAGCAGTACTTC. Encoded protein: CASNNNRVTTYEQYF.

V gene TRBV2 combines with J gene TRBJ2-7, with 9 bases lining up with TRBD2. The germline V gene encodes CDR1 SNHLY and CDR2 FYNNEI. The V and J ends lost 4 bases and 0 bases, in that order; junction bases with no gene match: 4. The CDR3 spans 15 residues. The DNA for the CDR3 is TGTGCCAGCAGTGGCGGGAGGGCCAGCTCCTACGAGCAGTACTTC. This gives the protein CASSGGRASSYEQYF. Full variable domain (outside the CDR3, taken from reference TRBV2 and TRBJ2-7): EPEVTQTPSHQVTQMGQEVILRCVPISNHLYFYWYRQILGQKVEFLVSFYNNEISEKSEIFDDQFSVERPDGSNFTLKIRSTKLEDSAMYFCASSGGRASSYEQYFGPGTRLTVT.

The chain employs TRBV4-1 and TRBJ2-5, with D maybe TRBD1 (6 bases). With 0 bases removed from V and 6 bases from J, the gap between germline ends came to 17 bases. The CDR3 consists of 16 residues. Germline lookup yields CDR1 MGHRA and CDR2 YSYEKL. The chain's CDR3 is CASSQDRTVPPKTQYF. In DNA form, the CDR3 reads TGCGCCAGCAGCCAAGATAGGACAGTGCCCCCGAAGACCCAGTACTTC.

This chain connects TRBV7-3 to TRBJ2-1; 8 nucleotides align to TRBD2. Germline values: CDR1 SGHTA, CDR2 FQGTGA. The trim removed 2 bases at V and 4 bases at J, leaving 7 bases unmatched. This CDR3 is built from 16 residues. The CDR3 reads CASSLAGTREYNEQFF. In DNA, the CDR3 is TGTGCCAGCAGCTTAGCCGGGACTAGGGAATACAATGAGCAGTTCTTC.

This chain connects TRBV7-9 to TRBJ1-2; a weak D match, TRBD1 (5 bases). This CDR3 comprises 13 residues. Germline V CDR1 and CDR2: SEHNR, FQNEAQ (reference sequence). Deletions cut 6 bases from V and 8 bases from J, with 16 bases between. This chain's CDR3 is CASSSDGARGYTF. CDR3 bases: TGTGCCAGCAGTTCGGACGGGGCTAGAGGCTACACCTTC. The complete variable domain, with remaining parts taken from reference TRBV7-9 and TRBJ1-2, reads DTGVSQNPRHKITKRGQNVTFRCDPISEHNRLYWYRQTLGQGPEFLTYFQNEAQLEKSRLLSDRFSAERPKGSFSTLEIQRTEQGDSAMYLCASSSDGARGYTFGSGTRLTVV.